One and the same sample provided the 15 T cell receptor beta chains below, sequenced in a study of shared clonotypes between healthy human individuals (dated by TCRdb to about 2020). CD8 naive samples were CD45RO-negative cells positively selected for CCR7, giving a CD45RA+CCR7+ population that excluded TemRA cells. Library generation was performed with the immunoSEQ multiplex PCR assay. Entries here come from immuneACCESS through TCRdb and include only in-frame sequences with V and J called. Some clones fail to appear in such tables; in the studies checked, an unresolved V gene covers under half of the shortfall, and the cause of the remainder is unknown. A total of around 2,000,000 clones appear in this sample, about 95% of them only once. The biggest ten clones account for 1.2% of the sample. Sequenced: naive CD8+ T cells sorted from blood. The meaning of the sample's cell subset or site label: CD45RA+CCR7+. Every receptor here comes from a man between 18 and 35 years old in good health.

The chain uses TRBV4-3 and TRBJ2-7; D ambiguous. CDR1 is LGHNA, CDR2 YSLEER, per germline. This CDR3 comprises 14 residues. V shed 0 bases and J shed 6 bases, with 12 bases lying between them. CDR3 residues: CASSQDRASPEQYF. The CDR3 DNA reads TGCGCCAGCAGCCAAGATAGGGCTAGTCCCGAGCAGTACTTC.

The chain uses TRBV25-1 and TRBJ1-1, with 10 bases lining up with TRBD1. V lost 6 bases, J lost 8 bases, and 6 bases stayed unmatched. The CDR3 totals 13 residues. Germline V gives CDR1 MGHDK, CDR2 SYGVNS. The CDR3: CASSNPGQGEAFF. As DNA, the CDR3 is TGTGCCAGCAGCAACCCGGGACAGGGGGAAGCTTTCTTT.

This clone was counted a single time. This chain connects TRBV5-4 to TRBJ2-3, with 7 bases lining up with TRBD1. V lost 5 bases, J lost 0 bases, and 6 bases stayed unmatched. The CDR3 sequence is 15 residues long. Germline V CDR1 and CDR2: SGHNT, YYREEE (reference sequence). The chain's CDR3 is CASREGAASTDTQYF. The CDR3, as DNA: TGTGCCAGCAGAGAGGGGGCGGCTAGCACAGATACGCAGTATTTT.

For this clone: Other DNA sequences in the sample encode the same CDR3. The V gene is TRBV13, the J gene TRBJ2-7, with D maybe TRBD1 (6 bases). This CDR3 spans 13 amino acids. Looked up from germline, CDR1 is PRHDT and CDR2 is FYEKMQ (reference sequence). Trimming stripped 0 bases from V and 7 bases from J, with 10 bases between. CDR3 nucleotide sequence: TGTGCCAGCAGCTTAGGGCAGGGGTATGAGCAGTACTTC. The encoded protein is CASSLGQGYEQYF.

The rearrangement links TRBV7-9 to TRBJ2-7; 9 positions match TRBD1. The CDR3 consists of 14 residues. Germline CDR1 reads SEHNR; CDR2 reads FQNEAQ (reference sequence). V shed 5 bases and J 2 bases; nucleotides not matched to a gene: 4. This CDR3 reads CASSAGQGPYEQYF. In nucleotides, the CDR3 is TGTGCCAGCAGCGCGGGACAGGGCCCCTACGAGCAGTACTTC. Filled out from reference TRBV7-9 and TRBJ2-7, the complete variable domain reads DTGVSQNPRHKITKRGQNVTFRCDPISEHNRLYWYRQTLGQGPEFLTYFQNEAQLEKSRLLSDRFSAERPKGSFSTLEIQRTEQGDSAMYLCASSAGQGPYEQYFGPGTRLTVT.

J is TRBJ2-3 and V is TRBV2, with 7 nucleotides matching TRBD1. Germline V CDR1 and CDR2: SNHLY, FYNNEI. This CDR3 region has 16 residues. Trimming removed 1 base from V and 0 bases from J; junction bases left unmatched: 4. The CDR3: CASSEEGTASTDTQYF. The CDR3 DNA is TGTGCCAGCAGTGAAGAGGGGACAGCTAGCACAGATACGCAGTATTTT.

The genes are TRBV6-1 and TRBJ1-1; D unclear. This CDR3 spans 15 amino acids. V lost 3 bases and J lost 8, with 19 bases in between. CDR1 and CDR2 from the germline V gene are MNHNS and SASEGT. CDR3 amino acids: CASSEWQHTLAEAFF. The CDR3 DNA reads TGTGCCAGCAGTGAGTGGCAACACACTCTAGCGGAAGCTTTCTTT.

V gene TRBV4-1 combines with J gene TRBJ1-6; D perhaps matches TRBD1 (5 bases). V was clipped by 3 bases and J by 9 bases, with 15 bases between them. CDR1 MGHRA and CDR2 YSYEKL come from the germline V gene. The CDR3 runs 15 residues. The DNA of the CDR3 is TGCGCCAGCAGCCAGGGACTGGGGGTAGGTTCACCCCTCCACTTT. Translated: CASSQGLGVGSPLHF.

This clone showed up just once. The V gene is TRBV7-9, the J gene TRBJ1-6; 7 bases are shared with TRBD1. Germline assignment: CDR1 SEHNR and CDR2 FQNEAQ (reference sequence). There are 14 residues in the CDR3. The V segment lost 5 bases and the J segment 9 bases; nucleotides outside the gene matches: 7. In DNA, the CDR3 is TGTGCCAGCAGCGATACAGGGGCGGGTTCACCCCTCCACTTT. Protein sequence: CASSDTGAGSPLHF.

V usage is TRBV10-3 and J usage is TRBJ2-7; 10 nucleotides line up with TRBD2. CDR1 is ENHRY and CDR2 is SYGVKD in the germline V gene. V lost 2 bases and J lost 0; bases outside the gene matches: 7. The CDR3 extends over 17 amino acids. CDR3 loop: CAISEGLAGAYSYEQYF. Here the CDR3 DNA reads TGTGCCATCAGTGAGGGGCTAGCGGGGGCCTACTCCTACGAGCAGTACTTC.

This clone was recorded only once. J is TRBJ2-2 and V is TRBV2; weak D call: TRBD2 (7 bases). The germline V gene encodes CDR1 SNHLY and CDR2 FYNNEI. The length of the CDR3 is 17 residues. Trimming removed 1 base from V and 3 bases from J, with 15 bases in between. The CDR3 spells CASSEVGRGFDTGELFF. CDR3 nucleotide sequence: TGTGCCAGCAGTGAAGTAGGGAGGGGGTTTGACACCGGGGAGCTGTTTTTT.

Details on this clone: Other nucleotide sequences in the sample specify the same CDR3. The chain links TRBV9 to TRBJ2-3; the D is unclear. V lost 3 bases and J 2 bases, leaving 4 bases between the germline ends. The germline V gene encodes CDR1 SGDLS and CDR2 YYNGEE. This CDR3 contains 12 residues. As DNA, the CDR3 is TGTGCCAGCAGCGCGTACACAGATACGCAGTATTTT. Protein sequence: CASSAYTDTQYF.

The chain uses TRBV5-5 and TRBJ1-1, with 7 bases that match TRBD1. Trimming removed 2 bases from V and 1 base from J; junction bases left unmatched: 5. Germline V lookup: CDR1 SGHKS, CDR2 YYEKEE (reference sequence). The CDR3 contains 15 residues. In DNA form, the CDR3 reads TGTGCCAGCAGCTTCGACAGGGAGGGGAACACTGAAGCTTTCTTT. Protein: CASSFDREGNTEAFF.

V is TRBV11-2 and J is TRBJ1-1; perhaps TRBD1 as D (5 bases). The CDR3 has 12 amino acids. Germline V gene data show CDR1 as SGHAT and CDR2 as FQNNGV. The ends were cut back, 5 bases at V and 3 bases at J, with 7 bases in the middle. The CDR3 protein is CASSHRYTEAFF. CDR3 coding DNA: TGTGCCAGCAGCCACAGGTACACTGAAGCTTTCTTT. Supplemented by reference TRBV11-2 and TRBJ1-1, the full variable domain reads EAGVAQSPRYKIIEKRQSVAFWCNPISGHATLYWYQQILGQGPKLLIQFQNNGVVDDSQLPKDRFSAERLKGVDSTLKIQPAKLEDSAVYLCASSHRYTEAFFGQGTRLTVV.

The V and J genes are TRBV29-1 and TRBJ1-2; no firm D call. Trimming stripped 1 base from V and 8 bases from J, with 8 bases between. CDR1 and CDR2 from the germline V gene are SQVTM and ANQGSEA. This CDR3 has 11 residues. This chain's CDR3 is CSVEVVTGYTF. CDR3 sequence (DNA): TGCAGCGTTGAAGTGGTAACGGGCTACACCTTC. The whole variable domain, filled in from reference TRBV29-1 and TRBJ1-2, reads SAVISQKPSRDICQRGTSLTIQCQVDSQVTMMFWYRQQPGQSLTLIATANQGSEATYESGFVIDKFPISRPNLTFSTLTVSNMSPEDSSIYLCSVEVVTGYTFGSGTRLTVV.